Following are 13 T cell receptor beta chains from one sample sequenced in a study of molecular identifiers for immune sequencing clone quantification. TCRdb ran MiXCR on the PCR reads and lists one entry per CDR3 protein. The table includes about 630,000 distinct CDR3 sequences, approximately 24% detected once. The sequenced material came from naive CD8+ T cells from blood, with Jurkat cell RNA spiked in. The subset: FACS-sorted CD8+CD4-CCR7+CD45RA+ naive T cells. The source of these receptors is a human donor in good health. Some libraries in this study had Jurkat cell RNA spiked in.

Points on this clonotype: Mismatch with germline at one junction end may stem from a read error. V and J are TRBV20-1 and TRBJ2-7; perhaps TRBD2 as D (6 bases). Germline CDR1 is DFQATT and CDR2 is SNEGSKA (reference sequence). CDR3 length equals 14 residues. The CDR3 nucleotides read TGCGGTGCAAATCTCGGGGGAAACCCCTACGAGCAGTACTTC. Its translation: CGANLGGNPYEQYF.

Ten or more counts support this clonotype. This chain links TRBV27 with TRBJ2-7, with TRBD2 matching over 8 bases. V lost 1 base to trimming and J lost 9 bases; unmatched junction nucleotides: 11. Per germline, CDR1 MNHEY and CDR2 SMNVEV (reference sequence). The CDR3 covers 15 residues. This CDR3 is CASSLFVEASGPQYF. In DNA, the CDR3 is TGTGCCAGCAGTTTATTCGTGGAGGCTAGCGGGCCGCAGTACTTC.

This clonotype was picked up a small number of times. J is TRBJ1-6 and V is TRBV27; unclear D gene. With 2 bases removed from V and 4 bases from J, the gap between germline ends came to 6 bases. Germline CDR1 MNHEY, CDR2 SMNVEV (reference sequence). The CDR3 is made up of 14 amino acids. The chain's CDR3 is CASSLERYNSPLHF. CDR3 in DNA: TGTGCCAGCAGTTTAGAAAGATATAATTCACCCCTCCACTTT.

The chain is built from TRBV7-9 and TRBJ2-5, with D maybe TRBD1 (6 bases). Trimming took 5 bases from V and 7 from J, leaving 23 bases between them. The CDR3 is 16 amino acids. Germline V gives CDR1 SEHNR, CDR2 FQNEAQ (reference sequence). The CDR3 sequence: CASSPTTGPRMGTQYF. CDR3 DNA: TGTGCCAGCAGCCCGACAACAGGGCCTAGGATGGGGACCCAGTACTTC. Using reference TRBV7-9 and TRBJ2-5 for the parts outside the CDR3, the full variable domain is DTGVSQNPRHKITKRGQNVTFRCDPISEHNRLYWYRQTLGQGPEFLTYFQNEAQLEKSRLLSDRFSAERPKGSFSTLEIQRTEQGDSAMYLCASSPTTGPRMGTQYFGPGTRLLVL.

This clonotype was seen at least ten times. The rearrangement joins TRBV6-5 to TRBJ2-7, with 7 bases lining up with TRBD1. The CDR3 has 14 residues. Unmatched junction bases numbered 4, after V lost 2 bases and J lost 3 bases. Germline CDR1 and CDR2: MNHEY and SVGAGI. The CDR3 sequence is CASSYRAGGYEQYF. The CDR3 bases are TGTGCCAGCAGTTACCGGGCAGGGGGCTACGAGCAGTACTTC.

The chain recombines TRBV7-9 with TRBJ2-7, with D possibly matching TRBD2 (7 bases). In germline, CDR1 is SEHNR, CDR2 FQNEAQ (reference sequence). The V end lost 11 bases, the J end lost 4 bases, and 18 bases lay between the germline ends. The CDR3 runs to 13 residues. CDR3 region: CAWGGRAGYEQYF. For the CDR3, the DNA is TGTGCCTGGGGGGGGCGCGCGGGATACGAGCAGTACTTC.

This clonotype was recorded a few times. Being one base from a much bigger clone, this may be a read error. The genes are TRBV2 and TRBJ2-6; D is perhaps TRBD1 or TRBD2 (5 bases each). The CDR3 is 18 amino acids. Germline values: CDR1 SNHLY, CDR2 FYNNEI. In DNA form, the CDR3 reads TGTGCCAGCATCGGGGATTTGGGCCGGGCCCCTGGGGCCAACGTCCCGACTTTC. Amino acid sequence: CASIGDLGRAPGANVPTF.

Many counts were recorded for this clonotype. The V and J genes are TRBV6-6 and TRBJ1-5; TRBD1 matches 7 bases. CDR3 length: 17 amino acids. The V gene's germline CDR1 is MNHNY and CDR2 SVGAGI (reference sequence). V gave up 4 bases and J gave up 1 base; unmatched junction bases: 10. The CDR3 bases are TGTGCCAGCAGTTCAACGACAGGGTACTCGAGCAATCAGCCCCAGCATTTT. Its protein product is CASSSTTGYSSNQPQHF.

This sequence joins TRBV10-2 and TRBJ1-2; TRBD1 matches 12 bases. There are 18 residues in the CDR3. Trimming cost V 0 bases and J 5 bases; bases outside gene matches: 10. The V gene's germline CDR1 is WSHSY and CDR2 SAAADI. The CDR3 coding sequence is TGCGCCAGCAGTGAGTCCCCGTGGGGACAGGGGGCGGAGTATGGCTACACCTTC. This encodes CASSESPWGQGAEYGYTF.

This chain uses TRBV28 with TRBJ1-2, with TRBD1 identical over 7 bases. CDR1 and CDR2 from the germline V gene are MDHEN and SYDVKM. The CDR3 length is 14 residues. The V gene end was trimmed by 5 bases and the J gene end by 4 bases; junction bases not matched to a gene: 7. The CDR3 here is CASSPVRGIYGYTF. The CDR3 bases are TGTGCCAGCAGTCCAGTCAGGGGGATCTATGGCTACACCTTC.

This clonotype has more than one count but fewer than ten. The chain links TRBV9 to TRBJ2-3, with TRBD2 matching 9 bases. The CDR3 consists of 17 residues. Germline V gene lookup returns CDR1 SGDLS and CDR2 YYNGEE. V was pared by 2 bases and J by 8 bases, with 15 bases of the junction left unmatched. The CDR3 bases are TGTGCCAGCAGCGTCCGATGGGGTAGCGGGAGTCAGGGTACGCAGTATTTT. Protein sequence: CASSVRWGSGSQGTQYF.

With respect to this clonotype: A junction boundary mismatches the germline segment, possibly from a read error. The chain has TRBV9 and TRBJ2-5; D uncertain. CDR1 is SGDLS, CDR2 YYNGEE, per germline. The CDR3 runs 14 residues. Here the CDR3 reads CASSVGLSQEAQYF. In DNA, the CDR3 is TGTGCCAGCAGCGTAGGGCTGAGCCAAGAGGCCCAGTACTTC.

This clonotype has more than one count but fewer than ten. The gene calls are TRBV29-1 and TRBJ1-4, with 7 bases matching TRBD1. This CDR3 spans 15 amino acids. The junction had 10 bases not matched to a gene; V was cut back by 4 bases and J by 5 bases. CDR1 and CDR2 from the germline V gene are SQVTM and ANQGSEA. This CDR3 is CSVGSPDRANEKLFF. Here the CDR3 DNA reads TGCAGCGTTGGGAGCCCCGACAGGGCGAATGAAAAACTGTTTTTT. The complete variable domain, with remaining parts taken from reference TRBV29-1 and TRBJ1-4, reads SAVISQKPSRDICQRGTSLTIQCQVDSQVTMMFWYRQQPGQSLTLIATANQGSEATYESGFVIDKFPISRPNLTFSTLTVSNMSPEDSSIYLCSVGSPDRANEKLFFGSGTQLSVL.